This entry lists 20 T cell receptor beta chains sequenced from one sample in a study of cytomegalovirus exposure and HLA in healthy donors (dated by TCRdb to 2016 to 2017). Library preparation employed the immunoSEQ multiplex PCR assay. TCRdb provides this immuneACCESS table in a form limited to in-frame rearrangements. Some clones are lacking; in checked studies, under half of them reflect an unresolved V gene, and why the rest are absent is not known. For this sample there are about 360,000 clones; about nine tenths appear just once. The ten largest clones take up over 0.75% of the sample. The sequenced material came from PBMCs. The source of these receptors is a woman under 30 in good health and CMV-seronegative.

The chain joins TRBV5-1 to TRBJ2-1; TRBD1 is a possible D gene (6 bases). The CDR3 loop spans 14 amino acids. Germline-derived CDR1 and CDR2 are SGHRS and YFSETQ. V was shortened by 3 bases and J by 3 bases, with 10 bases between the two germline ends. The chain's CDR3 is CASSSRDNYNEQFF. CDR3 DNA: TGCGCCAGCAGCTCCCGGGACAACTACAATGAGCAGTTCTTC.

The genes are TRBV9 and TRBJ1-2; no definite D call. Germline CDR1 reads SGDLS; CDR2 reads YYNGEE. The V end lost 6 bases, the J end lost 2 bases, and 20 bases lay between the germline ends. The CDR3 is 16 residues long. This CDR3 reads CASTKLTTGRNYGYTF. The CDR3 DNA reads as TGTGCCAGCACCAAACTTACAACCGGGAGGAACTATGGCTACACCTTC.

This rearrangement joins TRBV5-1 to TRBJ2-1; the match to TRBD2 covers 9 bases. The germline CDR1 and CDR2 sequences are SGHRS and YFSETQ. Germline trimming cut 4 bases from V and 7 bases from J; bases unmatched to any gene: 6. This CDR3 spans 14 amino acids. The CDR3 spells CASSQGLAFNEQFF. In nucleotides, the CDR3 is TGCGCCAGCAGCCAAGGACTAGCGTTTAATGAGCAGTTCTTC.

Notes on this clone: This specimen includes other DNA sequences encoding the same CDR3. V is TRBV27 and J is TRBJ1-5; D might be TRBD1 (6 bases). The CDR3 runs 14 residues. Trimming removed 5 bases from V and 3 bases from J, with 11 bases in between. Germline CDR1 reads MNHEY; CDR2 reads SMNVEV (reference sequence). CDR3 coding DNA: TGTGCCAGCAGTCTCAGGGGATTCAATCAGCCCCAGCATTTT. It codes for CASSLRGFNQPQHF.

The V gene is TRBV2, the J gene TRBJ2-2, with 11 nucleotides matching TRBD1. Trimming removed 7 bases from V and 7 bases from J; junction bases left unmatched: 5. Germline CDR1 and CDR2: SNHLY and FYNNEI. The CDR3 is made up of 14 amino acids. The CDR3 region is CASTGTGGIGELFF. The DNA of the CDR3 is TGTGCCAGCACAGGGACAGGGGGAATCGGGGAGCTGTTTTTT.

This clone was recorded at least ten times. The chain combines TRBV5-1 with TRBJ2-7, with 10 bases matching TRBD2. The V segment lost 1 base and the J segment 2 bases; nucleotides outside the gene matches: 3. Germline CDR1 is SGHRS and CDR2 is YFSETQ. The CDR3 has 15 residues. The CDR3 DNA is TGCGCCAGCAGCTTGACTAGCGGGGTGACCTACGAGCAGTACTTC. Protein product: CASSLTSGVTYEQYF.

Only one count was recorded for this clone. The chain carries TRBV2 and TRBJ2-1, with 8 bases fitting TRBD1. The germline V gene has CDR1 SNHLY and CDR2 FYNNEI. The CDR3 contains 15 residues. V was pared by 6 bases and J by 5 bases, with 9 bases of the junction left unmatched. The CDR3 DNA is TGTGCCAGCAGGAGAGACAGGGGTCTTAACAATGAGCAGTTCTTC. As protein: CASRRDRGLNNEQFF.

The chain employs TRBV5-1 and TRBJ2-3, with 9 bases lining up with TRBD1. The trim removed 4 bases at V and 0 bases at J, leaving 3 bases unmatched. This CDR3 has 15 residues. Germline V gives CDR1 SGHRS, CDR2 YFSETQ. The CDR3 spells CASSRGQGSTDTQYF. The CDR3 nucleotides are TGCGCCAGCAGCCGGGGACAGGGAAGCACAGATACGCAGTATTTT.

CDR3 DNA: TGCGCCAGCAGCTTGGGGGAGGGAAGGTCACCCCTCCACTTT. Amino acids: CASSLGEGRSPLHF. The chain links TRBV5-1 to TRBJ1-6; D remains unclear. Germline V gives CDR1 SGHRS, CDR2 YFSETQ. Trimming removed 0 bases at V and 10 bases at J, with 11 bases between. This CDR3 contains 14 residues. Filled out from reference TRBV5-1 and TRBJ1-6, the complete variable domain reads KAGVTQTPRYLIKTRGQQVTLSCSPISGHRSVSWYQQTPGQGLQFLFEYFSETQRNKGNFPGRFSGRQFSNSRSEMNVSTLELGDSALYLCASSLGEGRSPLHFGNGTRLTVT.

CDR3 DNA sequence: TGTGCCTGGAGTTACCGGCTAGCCTCCTACGAGCAGTACTTC. Translation gives CAWSYRLASYEQYF. The chain recombines TRBV30 with TRBJ2-7; weak D call: TRBD2 (5 bases). The CDR3 runs to 14 residues. The germline gives CDR1 GTSNPN, CDR2 SVGIG (reference sequence). With 2 bases removed from V and 0 bases from J, the gap between germline ends came to 11 bases. Drawing the rest from reference TRBV30 and TRBJ2-7, the complete variable domain is SQTIHQWPATLVQPVGSPLSLECTVEGTSNPNLYWYRQAAGRGLQLLFYSVGIGQISSEVPQNLSASRPQDRQFILSSKKLLLSDSGFYLCAWSYRLASYEQYFGPGTRLTVT.

The chain is built from TRBV30 and TRBJ1-4; 8 nucleotides line up with TRBD1. V was pared by 8 bases and J by 10 bases, with 21 bases of the junction left unmatched. The CDR3 sequence is 16 residues long. Germline V gene lookup returns CDR1 GTSNPN and CDR2 SVGIG (reference sequence). In DNA form, the CDR3 reads TGTGCCGGCCGAGCCGGGACAGGACTCCTGATGGGAAAACTGTTTTTT. Amino acids: CAGRAGTGLLMGKLFF.

This clone was detected once. The chain employs TRBV19 and TRBJ2-7; 9 nucleotides agree with TRBD2. The V gene end was trimmed by 3 bases and the J gene end by 2 bases; junction bases not matched to a gene: 5. The CDR3 extends over 15 amino acids. Per the germline V gene, CDR1 is LNHDA and CDR2 is SQIVND (reference sequence). This CDR3 is CASSIGGGAPYEQYF. The CDR3 DNA follows: TGTGCCAGTAGTATCGGCGGGGGGGCTCCCTACGAGCAGTACTTC.

The chain is built from TRBV5-4 and TRBJ2-7, with 14 bases that match TRBD2. The CDR3 runs to 15 residues. Germline CDR1 reads SGHNT; CDR2 reads YYREEE (reference sequence). V lost 3 bases and J lost 4; bases outside the gene matches: 3. CDR3 residues: CASSSRTSGGYEQYF. CDR3 nucleotides: TGTGCCAGCAGCTCTCGGACTAGCGGGGGGTACGAGCAGTACTTC.

The table lists this clone with a few counts. J is TRBJ1-4 and V is TRBV9; 7 nucleotides line up with TRBD1. The CDR3 spans 17 residues. Germline CDR1 reads SGDLS; CDR2 reads YYNGEE. V lost 4 bases and J lost 0; bases outside the gene matches: 9. The CDR3 region has the DNA TGTGCCAGCAGCTCAATGACAGGGCCAGCAACTAATGAAAAACTGTTTTTT. Residues: CASSSMTGPATNEKLFF.

This chain joins TRBV7-3 and TRBJ2-2, with D perhaps TRBD2 (5 bases). The length of the CDR3 is 15 residues. The germline gives CDR1 SGHTA, CDR2 FQGTGA. The V end lost 4 bases, the J end lost 2 bases, and 11 bases lay between the germline ends. This chain's CDR3 is CASSSGRLNTGELFF. DNA for the CDR3: TGTGCCAGCAGCTCGGGCAGACTAAACACCGGGGAGCTGTTTTTT.

The chain joins TRBV6-5 to TRBJ1-3; 9 bases agree with TRBD1. Trimming removed 9 bases from V and 5 bases from J; junction bases left unmatched: 11. The CDR3 extends over 15 amino acids. Germline assignment: CDR1 MNHEY and CDR2 SVGAGI. CDR3 in amino acids: CASRLVGQGRNTIYF. CDR3 in DNA: TGTGCCAGTCGGCTAGTGGGACAGGGTAGAAACACCATATATTTT.

The CDR3 is CASSSRGQGEKLFF. In nucleotides, the CDR3 is TGCGCCAGCAGCTCCCGCGGACAGGGAGAAAAACTGTTTTTT. The chain employs TRBV5-1 and TRBJ1-4; 8 positions match TRBD1. V dropped 3 bases and J dropped 8; count of bases not matched to a gene: 6. The germline V gene has CDR1 SGHRS and CDR2 YFSETQ. The CDR3 covers 14 residues.

The chain couples TRBV2 to TRBJ2-6; 9 bases map to TRBD1. Germline V gene lookup returns CDR1 SNHLY and CDR2 FYNNEI. The CDR3 covers 15 residues. Unmatched junction bases numbered 5, after V lost 5 bases and J lost 6 bases. CDR3 bases: TGTGCCAGCAGTCTTGACAGGGGGGAGGCCAACGTCCTGACTTTC. It specifies CASSLDRGEANVLTF.

V usage is TRBV28 and J usage is TRBJ1-2; no reliable D call. Germline V lookup: CDR1 MDHEN, CDR2 SYDVKM. V shed 3 bases and J shed 8 bases, with 10 bases lying between them. The CDR3 contains 12 residues. The CDR3 reads CASSFNFMGYTF. In DNA, the CDR3 is TGTGCCAGCAGTTTTAATTTTATGGGCTACACCTTC.

The chain employs TRBV4-1 and TRBJ2-6; possible D gene TRBD2, 6 bases. CDR3 length equals 17 residues. Trimming removed 4 bases at V and 1 base at J, with 14 bases between. Germline CDR1 MGHRA, CDR2 YSYEKL. CDR3 loop: CASSPPRAGSGANVLTF. CDR3 sequence (DNA): TGCGCCAGCAGCCCCCCTCGCGCGGGATCTGGGGCCAACGTCCTGACTTTC.